This T cell receptor beta chain was captured by sequencing in a study of blood T cell repertoires in COVID-19. In its sample, this clone was seen a few times. Original handling: It was from reference gene primer amplification that nucleated cell counts were estimated. TCRdb's table, derived via immunoSEQ multiplex PCR, lists solely in-frame clones and lacks some. Clonal size and the V and J genes are those of that table, whereas D and trimming came from the DNA. The sample contains around 100,000 clones, around four fifths of which appear only once. This TCR was recovered from a woman in her seventies with acute or convalescent COVID-19. The sequencing input was peripheral blood.

CDR3 sequence (DNA): TGTGCCAGCAGCGTAGAGTACTTCTATGGCTACACCTTC. This sequence encodes CASSVEYFYGYTF. This chain uses TRBV7-9 with TRBJ1-2; unclear D gene. The CDR3 contains 13 residues. Per the germline V gene, CDR1 is SEHNR and CDR2 is FQNEAQ (reference sequence). V was pared by 5 bases and J by 4 bases, with 11 bases between.